The 14 T cell receptor beta chains listed next were all sequenced from one sample in a study of radiotherapy plus CTLA-4 blockade in lung cancer (dated by TCRdb to the late 2010s). Libraries were made using the immunoSEQ multiplex PCR assay. The table was pulled from immuneACCESS by TCRdb, which kept in-frame rearrangements only. Such tables lose some clones; where checked, under half of the loss comes from unresolved V genes, and the rest has no known cause. Within this sample are around 100,000 clones, with roughly four fifths of them counted one time only. Of the sample, around 3.3% falls within the top ten clones. Material: peripheral blood, obtained from a patient treated with radiotherapy plus ipilimumab. The receptors here all came from a human donor with non-small cell lung cancer that progressed on radiotherapy plus ipilimumab. Some clones in this sample may be carry-over from other donors' samples.

The chain has TRBV13 and TRBJ2-7, with D perhaps matching TRBD1 (7 bases). Germline V gene sequence: CDR1 PRHDT, CDR2 FYEKMQ (reference sequence). The CDR3 sequence is 14 residues long. V was cut by 4 bases and J by 2 bases, with 12 bases left in between. The CDR3 DNA reads as TGTGCCAGCAGCTCAGGGGGGTGGCCCTACGAGCAGTACTTC. Translation gives CASSSGGWPYEQYF.

The chain links TRBV6-5 to TRBJ2-5; the D call may be TRBD1 or TRBD2 (5 bases each). The CDR3 covers 14 residues. The V gene's germline CDR1 is MNHEY and CDR2 SVGAGI. V lost 0 bases to trimming and J lost 4 bases, with 9 bases between them. This CDR3 is CASSYSGVVETQYF. The CDR3 nucleotides read TGTGCCAGCAGTTACTCGGGGGTGGTAGAGACCCAGTACTTC.

The chain uses TRBV9 and TRBJ2-1; D may be TRBD2 (7 bases). The CDR3 is made up of 12 amino acids. Looked up from germline, CDR1 is SGDLS and CDR2 is YYNGEE. Trimming stripped 7 bases from V and 8 bases from J, with 13 bases between. CDR3 nucleotides: TGTGCCAGCGGGGGGGCCCACCATGAGCAGTTCTTC. This sequence encodes CASGGAHHEQFF.

The chain uses TRBV5-1 and TRBJ2-3; perhaps TRBD1 as D (6 bases). This CDR3 comprises 13 residues. Germline CDR1 SGHRS, CDR2 YFSETQ. The V end lost 0 bases, the J end lost 6 bases, and 8 bases lay between the germline ends. The chain's CDR3 is CASSLGQADTQYF. The CDR3 DNA sequence: TGCGCCAGCAGCTTGGGACAGGCGGATACGCAGTATTTT.

The chain joins TRBV11-2 to TRBJ2-2; D gene uncertain. CDR1 and CDR2 (germline): SGHAT, FQNNGV. This CDR3 has 16 amino acids. V dropped 4 bases and J dropped 0 bases, with 12 bases sitting between them. CDR3 sequence reads: CASSSGPPANTGELFF. The CDR3 coding sequence is TGTGCCAGCAGCTCGGGCCCTCCCGCGAACACCGGGGAGCTGTTTTTT.

The chain has TRBV6-5 and TRBJ1-1; D is perhaps TRBD1 (6 bases). This CDR3 is 14 amino acids long. V was trimmed by 6 bases and J by 5 bases, leaving 16 bases between them. Germline V gives CDR1 MNHEY, CDR2 SVGAGI. The CDR3 DNA follows: TGTGCCAGCAGCCTGGGGGGCATAGATACTGAAGCTTTCTTT. This codes for CASSLGGIDTEAFF.

The rearrangement joins TRBV5-1 to TRBJ2-3, with TRBD1 as a possible D gene (5 bases). CDR1 is SGHRS and CDR2 is YFSETQ in the germline V gene. Trimming took off 2 bases at V and 1 base at J, with 11 bases between the two ends. This CDR3 spans 15 amino acids. CDR3 protein: CASSFQDTRTDTQYF. CDR3 coding DNA: TGCGCCAGCAGCTTTCAGGACACTCGCACAGATACGCAGTATTTT.

The chain joins TRBV5-4 to TRBJ2-3, with 8 bases aligning to TRBD1. Germline CDR1 is SGHNT and CDR2 is YYREEE (reference sequence). Unmatched junction bases numbered 3, after V lost 2 bases and J lost 4 bases. The CDR3 is 14 amino acids. CDR3 bases: TGTGCCAGCAGCTTCAGACAGGGGTCAGATACGCAGTATTTT. Translation: CASSFRQGSDTQYF.

The chain employs TRBV29-1 and TRBJ1-1, with 8 nucleotides matching TRBD1. Germline CDR1 SQVTM, CDR2 ANQGSEA. CDR3 length: 14 amino acids. V was clipped by 4 bases and J by 3 bases; unmatched bases: 7. CDR3 sequence: CSVGQGARYTEAFF. CDR3 in DNA: TGCAGCGTTGGGCAGGGGGCCAGATACACTGAAGCTTTCTTT.

The CDR3 loop reads CASSQFSRAGYTF. The CDR3 DNA is TGCGCCAGCAGTCAATTCTCCCGGGCGGGCTACACCTTC. The chain employs TRBV23-1 and TRBJ1-2; D is undetermined. TRBV23-1 counts as an open reading frame of uncertain function. Trimming shortened V by 1 base and J by 8 bases, and 11 bases separated the two germline ends. The CDR3 has 13 residues.

V usage is TRBV13 and J usage is TRBJ2-7; D gene ambiguous. Germline lookup yields CDR1 PRHDT and CDR2 FYEKMQ (reference sequence). The CDR3 has 15 amino acids. The V and J ends lost 3 bases and 2 bases respectively, with 14 bases between them. The CDR3 nucleotides read TGTGCCAGCAGCTTGTCTTACAGCCCCACCTACGAGCAGTACTTC. Residues: CASSLSYSPTYEQYF.

This clone was seen once. The chain carries TRBV5-1 and TRBJ2-7, with D maybe TRBD1 (6 bases). The CDR3 runs 13 residues. Germline V gene lookup returns CDR1 SGHRS and CDR2 YFSETQ. V lost 4 bases to trimming and J lost 6 bases, with 14 bases between them. DNA of the CDR3: TGCGCCAGCAGCCCGGGGCAGGGGAGCGAGCAGTACTTC. Translating it yields CASSPGQGSEQYF.

This clone occurred many times. The V call is TRBV27, the J call TRBJ2-1; 12 bases are a match to TRBD2. The CDR3 has 14 residues. Germline V gene sequence: CDR1 MNHEY, CDR2 SMNVEV (reference sequence). With V trimmed by 10 bases and J by 15 bases, 16 bases remained unmatched. The CDR3 sequence is CATSWGLAGGQWFF. The CDR3 nucleotides read TGTGCCACATCCTGGGGGCTAGCGGGGGGGCAATGGTTCTTC.

This chain connects TRBV2 to TRBJ1-2; D unclear. The CDR3 is made up of 14 amino acids. V shed 0 bases and J shed 4 bases, with 9 bases lying between them. Looked up from germline, CDR1 is SNHLY and CDR2 is FYNNEI. The CDR3 loop reads CASSEAAGPYGYTF. CDR3 sequence (DNA): TGTGCCAGCAGTGAAGCGGCAGGCCCCTATGGCTACACCTTC.